This T cell receptor (beta chain) was obtained from a study of T cell responses to AZD1222 COVID-19 vaccine. About this clone itself: What it recognizes is unknown.

Overall study findings and caveats: Repertoire collection took place solely once the T cell response had peaked.

Per germline, CDR1 ENHRY and CDR2 SYGVKD. The CDR3 runs to 13 residues. Trimming left V 6 bases short and J 2 bases short, with 10 bases between. The assay was immunoSEQ multiplex PCR, and TCRdb's table has in-frame clones only and misses some. Of approximately 170,000 clones listed, roughly 93% are singletons. This material consisted of peripheral blood, taken on day 0 of AZD1222 vaccination. The chain combines TRBV10-3 with TRBJ1-2; D not certain. This TCR was sampled from an adult in good health. CDR3 nucleotides: TGTGCCATCAGAAGGGTAGGGAACTATGGCTACACCTTC. Its protein product is CAIRRVGNYGYTF.